This T cell receptor (beta chain) was sequenced for a study of blood T cell repertoires in COVID-19. Study information: Samples taken during acute and convalescent COVID-19 were collected in the United States, Italy and Spain.

In the original processing: Estimation of nucleated cell counts was performed using reference gene primer amplification. Measured with immunoSEQ multiplex PCR; TCRdb has only the in-frame clones, and not every one. D and trimming come from the DNA, and the V and J calls and clone size come from that table. The sample holds about 300,000 clones, about 88% seen once. The CDR3 covers 19 residues. The junction had 5 bases not matched to a gene; V was cut back by 2 bases and J by 1 base. Germline values: CDR1 LGHNA, CDR2 YNFKEQ. The Seattle patients joined while their infection was active and were tracked longitudinally afterward.

This rearrangement joins TRBV4-2 to TRBJ2-1, with TRBD2 identical over 16 bases. This TCR came from a human donor with COVID-19, enrolled during active disease. The donor label of this sample is uncertain. Sequenced input: peripheral blood. In DNA form, the CDR3 reads TGTGCCAGCAGCCAACCGGGACTAGCGGGAGGGGGATCCTACAATGAGCAGTTCTTC. This sequence encodes CASSQPGLAGGGSYNEQFF.